A selection of T cell receptor beta chains follows, all from one sample in a study of technical replicates of blood from a handful of donors. This table comes from immunoSEQ multiplex PCR, and its TCRdb copy is limited to in-frame clones, with some not included. The profile covers more than 15,000 clones, with 82% appearing a single time and over 9% taken by the ten largest. The sample comprised PBMCs. All receptors come from a human donor in good health. Some clones in this sample may be carry-over from other donors' samples. The CDR3 runs from the conserved cysteine through the conserved F or W. The D gene is left open where the match is weak. Clone size is given for some rows only: seen once, a few or many times, or a class if the clone is expanded.

TRBV30	14	.	TRBJ1-2	TRBD1	TGTGCCTGGTCACAAGGACAGGGCAACTATGGCTACACCTTC	CAWSQGQGNYGYTF
TRBV13	16	few	TRBJ1-2	.	TGTGCCAGCAGCCCCAGACGGCTCGGGGAAGTAGCTGGCTACACCTTC	CASSPRRLGEVAGYTF
TRBV9	17	.	TRBJ2-1	TRBD1	TGTGCCAGCAGCGTCAGACAGGGGCCGGCCTCGGGGAATGAGCAGTTCTTC	CASSVRQGPASGNEQFF
TRBV30	11	.	TRBJ2-5	.	TGTGCCTGGAGTCCGGGGGAGACCCAGTACTTC	CAWSPGETQYF
TRBV29-1	12	.	TRBJ1-1	.	TGCAGCGTTGGAGGAAGGGGCACTGAAGCTTTCTTT	CSVGGRGTEAFF
TRBV6-4	15	.	TRBJ2-1	TRBD2	TGTGCCAGCAGTGACTCGACTAGCGGGAGCAATGAGCAGTTCTTC	CASSDSTSGSNEQFF
TRBV19	15	.	TRBJ2-7	TRBD2	TGTGCCAGTAGTATAAGGTGGCGGGAGCGGGACGAGCAGTACTTC	CASSIRWRERDEQYF
TRBV9	14	.	TRBJ2-7	.	TGTGCCAGCAGCGTAGGGCAGATTTTCTACGAGCAGTACTTC	CASSVGQIFYEQYF
TRBV11-2	14	.	TRBJ1-2	TRBD1	TGTGCCAGCAGCTCTCGGACAGGGGGCCATGGCTACACCTTC	CASSSRTGGHGYTF
TRBV10-1	14	few	TRBJ2-4	.	TGCGCCAGCAGTGAGGCAGGGTCGGAAAACATTCAGTACTTC	CASSEAGSENIQYF
TRBV11-2	17	.	TRBJ2-3	TRBD2	TGTGCCAGCAGCTTAGTATCGAGCGGGGGGGGCACAGATACGCAGTATTTT	CASSLVSSGGGTDTQYF
TRBV30	13	.	TRBJ1-3	.	TGTGCCTGGAGTCAACAGAATGGAAACACCATATATTTT	CAWSQQNGNTIYF
TRBV4-1	13	.	TRBJ2-1	.	TGCGCCAGCAGCCAGAGCCCTTACAATGAGCAGTTCTTC	CASSQSPYNEQFF
TRBV20-1	11	.	TRBJ2-1	TRBD1	TGCTCCCTTAGAAGGGGGCCCGAGCAGTTCTTC	CSLRRGPEQFF
TRBV14	15	.	TRBJ2-5	.	TGTGCCAGCAGCCAAGCACAGACGTACCAAGAGACCCAGTACTTC	CASSQAQTYQETQYF
TRBV7-2	14	.	TRBJ1-1	.	TGTGCCAGCAGCTTTGGCGGGGTGGACACTGAAGCTTTCTTT	CASSFGGVDTEAFF
TRBV6-6	14	.	TRBJ1-2	TRBD1	TGTGCCAGCAGTTACCAGCAGGGGGTTAATGGCTACACCTTC	CASSYQQGVNGYTF
TRBV30	14	few	TRBJ1-1	TRBD1	TGTGCCTGGGCCTACAGGGGGCTCTCCACTGAAGCTTTCTTT	CAWAYRGLSTEAFF
TRBV27	18	.	TRBJ2-3	.	TGTGCCAGCAGTACCACCCTTACCGGACTCCCGGGGACAGATACGCAGTATTTT	CASSTTLTGLPGTDTQYF
TRBV7-2	14	.	TRBJ2-7	.	TGTGCCAGCAGCTTGGAGGGCCTATCCTACGAGCAGTACTTC	CASSLEGLSYEQYF
TRBV27	15	.	TRBJ1-4	.	TGTGCCAGCAGTTCCCGCGGCCCACAGGTTGAAAAACTGTTTTTT	CASSSRGPQVEKLFF
TRBV6-5	14	.	TRBJ2-2	.	TGTGCCAGCAGGCCCCAACGGGGGACCGGGGAGCTGTTTTTT	CASRPQRGTGELFF
TRBV4-1	14	few	TRBJ2-7	TRBD1	TGCGCCAGCAGCCAAGGACAGGGGGAATACGAGCAGTACTTC	CASSQGQGEYEQYF
TRBV28	15	.	TRBJ2-5	TRBD1	TGTGCCAGCAGTACACAGGGGTTGACGGGCGAGACCCAGTACTTC	CASSTQGLTGETQYF
TRBV5-1	14	.	TRBJ2-7	TRBD1	TGCGCCAGCAGCTTGGATGGACAGGGCTACGAGCAGTACTTC	CASSLDGQGYEQYF
TRBV6-4	14	.	TRBJ2-3	TRBD2	TGTGCCAGCAGTGGGACTAGCGGGAGAGATACGCAGTATTTT	CASSGTSGRDTQYF
TRBV2	16	.	TRBJ2-7	TRBD1	TGTGCCAGCAGCTCTGAGGGACAGGGTATCGGAGGGGAGCAGTACTTC	CASSSEGQGIGGEQYF
TRBV27	14	.	TRBJ2-7	.	TGTGCCAGCAGACAGGGACCAAGCTCCTACGAGCAGTACTTC	CASRQGPSSYEQYF
TRBV6-5	13	.	TRBJ2-5	TRBD1	TGTGCCACAGGGGGAAATCCCCGGGAGACCCAGTACTTC	CATGGNPRETQYF
TRBV23-1	18	.	TRBJ1-5	TRBD1	TGCGCCAGCAGTCAATACAGGGGCGAAGGGTATAGCAATCAGCCCCAGCATTTT	CASSQYRGEGYSNQPQHF
TRBV18	15	.	TRBJ2-1	.	TGTGCCAGCTCACTCCGACAGAGCTCCTACAATGAGCAGTTCTTC	CASSLRQSSYNEQFF
TRBV28	17	.	TRBJ2-1	TRBD2	TGTGCCAGCAGTGCACCACAAGGCGGGAGGACCTACAATGAGCAGTTCTTC	CASSAPQGGRTYNEQFF
TRBV30	12	few	TRBJ1-3	.	TGTGCCTGGAGTGTACAGAGAAACACCATATATTTT	CAWSVQRNTIYF
TRBV5-8	13	few	TRBJ1-5	.	TGTGCCAGCAACAGGGAGAGCAATCAGCCCCAGCATTTT	CASNRESNQPQHF
TRBV7-2	13	.	TRBJ2-7	.	TGTGCCAGCAGCTTGACTAGTTCCTACGAGCAGTACTTC	CASSLTSSYEQYF
TRBV18	15	.	TRBJ2-3	TRBD2	TGTGCCAGCTCACCACCCTCTAGCGGGAGAAATCCGCAGTATTTT	CASSPPSSGRNPQYF
TRBV6-5	14	.	TRBJ1-1	.	TGTGCCAGCGGGATGGGGGGGAAGAACACTGAAGCTTTCTTT	CASGMGGKNTEAFF
TRBV6-5	15	.	TRBJ1-5	.	TGTGCCAGCAGTTACTCCGCAGGGGCAATTCGGCCCCAGCATTTT	CASSYSAGAIRPQHF
TRBV5-1	16	.	TRBJ2-1	TRBD2	TGCGCCAGCAGCTTGGGAAGCTTGGCGGGAGGCAATGAGCAGTTCTTC	CASSLGSLAGGNEQFF
TRBV27	15	.	TRBJ1-2	TRBD1	TGTGCCAGCAGTTTTTCGACAGGGGGTAACTATGGCTACACCTTC	CASSFSTGGNYGYTF
TRBV29-1	16	.	TRBJ1-5	.	TGCAGCGTTGTCGTACAGGGACGGGACAGCAATCAGCCCCAGCATTTT	CSVVVQGRDSNQPQHF
TRBV9	15	once	TRBJ1-3	.	TGTGCCAGCAGCGTCCTAGCAGACTCTGGAAACACCATATATTTT	CASSVLADSGNTIYF
TRBV18	17	.	TRBJ2-1	TRBD2	TGTGCCAGCTCACCGGGACTAGCGGGAGGCACCTACAATGAGCAGTTCTTC	CASSPGLAGGTYNEQFF
TRBV25-1	15	.	TRBJ1-2	TRBD1	TGTGCCAGCAGTGACCCGGGACAGGGGGACTATGGCTACACCTTC	CASSDPGQGDYGYTF
TRBV5-1	15	.	TRBJ2-7	.	TGCGCCAGCAGTGTGTTAGCGGACCGCTCCTACGAGCAGTACTTC	CASSVLADRSYEQYF
TRBV29-1	13	few	TRBJ1-1	.	TGCAGCGTTGTGGGGCTTAGGGTCAGTGAAGCTTTCTTT	CSVVGLRVSEAFF
TRBV13	14	.	TRBJ2-7	TRBD1	TGTGCCAGCAGCCGGGGACAGGCCACCTACGAGCAGTACTTC	CASSRGQATYEQYF
TRBV4-2	15	.	TRBJ2-7	TRBD2	TGTGCCAGCAGCCAAGGACTAGCGGGAGCCTACGAGCAGTACTTC	CASSQGLAGAYEQYF